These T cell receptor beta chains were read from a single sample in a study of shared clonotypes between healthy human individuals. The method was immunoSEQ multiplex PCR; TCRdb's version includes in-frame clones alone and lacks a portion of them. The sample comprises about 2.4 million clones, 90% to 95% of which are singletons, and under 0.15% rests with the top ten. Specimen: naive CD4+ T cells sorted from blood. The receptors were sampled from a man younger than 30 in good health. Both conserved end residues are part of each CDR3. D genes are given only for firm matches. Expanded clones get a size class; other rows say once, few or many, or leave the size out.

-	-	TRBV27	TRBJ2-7	TGTGCCAGCACCCCAGTCCGGGGCGAGCAGTACTTC	CASTPVRGEQYF
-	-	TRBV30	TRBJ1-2	TGTGCCTGGAGCGGGATGGGGCCTCTTTATGGCTACACCTTC	CAWSGMGPLYGYTF
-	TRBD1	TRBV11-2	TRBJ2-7	TGTGCCAGCAGCATAACAGGGGACTACGAGCAGTACTTC	CASSITGDYEQYF
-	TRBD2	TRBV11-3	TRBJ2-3	TGTGCCAGCAGCTTAGGGGGGGGGTCCCGCACAGATACGCAGTATTTT	CASSLGGGSRTDTQYF
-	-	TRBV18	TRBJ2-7	TGTGCCAGCTCACTCAACCCCACAGCCTCCTACGAGCAGTACTTC	CASSLNPTASYEQYF
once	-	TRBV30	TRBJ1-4	TGTGCCTTCCGGACCGCTGCAACTAATGAAAAACTGTTTTTT	CAFRTAATNEKLFF
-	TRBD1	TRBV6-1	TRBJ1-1	TGTGCCAGCAGTTTTCCCACAGGGGGAACTGAAGCTTTCTTT	CASSFPTGGTEAFF
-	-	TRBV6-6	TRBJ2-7	TGTGCCAGCGGGGCAGGGCCCTACGAGCAGTACTTC	CASGAGPYEQYF
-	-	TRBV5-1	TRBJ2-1	TGCGCCAGCAGCCCTTCCGGGACATACAATGAGCAGTTCTTC	CASSPSGTYNEQFF
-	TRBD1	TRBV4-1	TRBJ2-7	TGCGCCAGCAGCCAAGACCCAGGGGGCTTTATCTCCTACGAGCAGTACTTC	CASSQDPGGFISYEQYF
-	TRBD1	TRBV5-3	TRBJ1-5	TGTGCCAGAAGCGTATCTGGGACAGGAGGCACTCAGCCCCAGCATTTT	CARSVSGTGGTQPQHF
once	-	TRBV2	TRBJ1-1	TGTGCCAGCAGCTTTGAGACAGCGATGAACACTGAAGCTTTCTTT	CASSFETAMNTEAFF
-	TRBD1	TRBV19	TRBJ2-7	TGTGCCAGTAGTATACAGGGGGACGAGCAGTACTTC	CASSIQGDEQYF
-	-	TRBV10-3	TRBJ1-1	TGTGCCATCAGTGCGACAGACTCGAACACTGAAGCTTTCTTT	CAISATDSNTEAFF
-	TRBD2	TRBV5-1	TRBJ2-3	TGCGCCAGCAGCTTGCCCCCCGGACTAGTGGGTAGGGATACGCAGTATTTT	CASSLPPGLVGRDTQYF
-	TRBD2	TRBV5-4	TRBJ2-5	TGTGCCAGCAGCTCTCTGAATAGCGGGGGGTGGGAGACCCAGTACTTC	CASSSLNSGGWETQYF
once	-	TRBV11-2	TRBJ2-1	TGTGCCAGCAGCTTAGAATCGCTGGGCCGGGAGCAGTTCTTC	CASSLESLGREQFF
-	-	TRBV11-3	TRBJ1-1	TGTGCCAGCAGCTTAGAAGTGAACACTGAGGCTTTCTTT	CASSLEVNTEAFF
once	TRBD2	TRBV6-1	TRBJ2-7	TGTGCCAGCTGGGGGCTAGCGGGGGTTGGAGAGCAGTACTTC	CASWGLAGVGEQYF
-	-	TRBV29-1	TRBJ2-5	TGCAGCGTGGAGAAGGGAGCCCAAGAGACCCAGTACTTC	CSVEKGAQETQYF
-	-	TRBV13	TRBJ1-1	TGTGCCAGCAGCCCCATGAACAGGGCCAACACTGAAGCTTTCTTT	CASSPMNRANTEAFF
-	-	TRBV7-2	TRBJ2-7	TGTGCCAGCAGCTTAAGTTCACAGGGCTACGAGCAGTACTTC	CASSLSSQGYEQYF
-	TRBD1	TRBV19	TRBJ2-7	TGTGCCAGTAGTATCGGGACAGGGGGCTCCGAGCAGTACTTC	CASSIGTGGSEQYF
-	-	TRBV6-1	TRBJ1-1	TGTGCCAGCGTTTACGGCTACACTGAAGCTTTCTTT	CASVYGYTEAFF
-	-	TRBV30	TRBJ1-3	TGTGCCTGGAGGAGAAAGGCGGCGGGAAACACCATATATTTT	CAWRRKAAGNTIYF
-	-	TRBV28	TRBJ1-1	TGTGCCAGCAGGGCCCGAGGTGAAGCTTTCTTT	CASRARGEAFF
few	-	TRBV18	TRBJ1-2	TGTGCCAGCTCACCCGAGGGCCGGGACTATGGCTACACCTTC	CASSPEGRDYGYTF
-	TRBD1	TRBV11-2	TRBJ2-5	TGTGCCAGTTCCAGGGGGCTTGAAGAGACCCAGTACTTC	CASSRGLEETQYF
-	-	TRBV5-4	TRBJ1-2	TGTGCCAGCAGCCTGGACTCGAATGGCTACACCTTC	CASSLDSNGYTF
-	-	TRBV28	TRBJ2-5	TGTGCCAGCAGCCGCTCCGACGCGGGAAAAGGCGAGACCCAGTACTTC	CASSRSDAGKGETQYF
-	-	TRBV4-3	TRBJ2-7	TGCGCCGGCAGCCAAGTACACGACTCCTACGAGCAGTACTTC	CAGSQVHDSYEQYF
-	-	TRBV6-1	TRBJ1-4	TGTGCCAGCAGCGAGAGGACAGTAGGGAATGAAAAACTGTTTTTT	CASSERTVGNEKLFF
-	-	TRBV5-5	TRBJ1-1	TGTGCCAGCAGTCGATCATTGTCGAACACTGAAGCTTTCTTT	CASSRSLSNTEAFF
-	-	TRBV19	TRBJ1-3	TGTGCCAGTAGGATGGACAGTCTCTCTGGAAACACCATATATTTT	CASRMDSLSGNTIYF
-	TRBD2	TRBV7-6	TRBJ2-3	TGTGCCAGCAGCCTGAGTAGCGGGGGGGCCGGCACAGATACGCAGTATTTT	CASSLSSGGAGTDTQYF
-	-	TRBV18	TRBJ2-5	TGTGCCAGCTCACCAACCCTATCAGGGCTTGGGTGGCGGGAAACTACTCAAGAGACCCAGTACTTC	CASSPTLSGLGWRETTQETQYF
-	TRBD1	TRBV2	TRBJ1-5	TGTGCCAGCAGTGGGGACAGGGGGGTGAATCAGCCCCAGCATTTT	CASSGDRGVNQPQHF
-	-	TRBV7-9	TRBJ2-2	TGTGCCAGCAGCCTAACTACCGGGAAGAACACCGGGGAGCTGTTTTTT	CASSLTTGKNTGELFF
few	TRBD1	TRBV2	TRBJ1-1	TGTGCCAGCTTCCTACAGGGGTTGGTCACTGAAGCTTTCTTT	CASFLQGLVTEAFF
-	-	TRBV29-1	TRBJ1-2	TGCAGCGTTGGCTTTGGCGGGGGCGATAACTATGGCTACACCTTC	CSVGFGGGDNYGYTF
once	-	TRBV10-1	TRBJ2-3	TGCGCCAGCAGTGAGCGGAGAACAGATACGCAGTATTTT	CASSERRTDTQYF
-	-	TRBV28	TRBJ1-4	TGTGCCAGCAGTCCGGGAGGGGGAGGGGAAGAAAAACTGTTTTTT	CASSPGGGGEEKLFF
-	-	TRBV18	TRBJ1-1	TGTGCCAGCTCACCTTCCACAGGGATGAACACTGAAGCTTTCTTT	CASSPSTGMNTEAFF
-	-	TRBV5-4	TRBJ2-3	TGTGCCGTGGCCGCACGTCGGGACACAGATACGCAGTATTTT	CAVAARRDTDTQYF